The present T cell receptor (beta chain) was sequenced within a study of blood T cell repertoires in COVID-19. The CDR3 totals 13 residues. Germline assignment: CDR1 LNHDA and CDR2 SQIVND (reference sequence). V lost 6 bases and J lost 5, with 13 bases in between. The repertoire was sequenced with immunoSEQ multiplex PCR; TCRdb's copy has only in-frame clones and lacks some. The data contain around 240,000 clones, roughly 86% of them singletons. This sequence was found in a woman between 25 and 40 years old who had recovered from COVID-19. The gene calls are TRBV19 and TRBJ2-5; D unclear. Sequencing was performed on peripheral blood. The CDR3 is CASSDQPGETQYF. The CDR3 DNA is TGTGCCAGTAGCGACCAACCCGGGGAGACCCAGTACTTC.